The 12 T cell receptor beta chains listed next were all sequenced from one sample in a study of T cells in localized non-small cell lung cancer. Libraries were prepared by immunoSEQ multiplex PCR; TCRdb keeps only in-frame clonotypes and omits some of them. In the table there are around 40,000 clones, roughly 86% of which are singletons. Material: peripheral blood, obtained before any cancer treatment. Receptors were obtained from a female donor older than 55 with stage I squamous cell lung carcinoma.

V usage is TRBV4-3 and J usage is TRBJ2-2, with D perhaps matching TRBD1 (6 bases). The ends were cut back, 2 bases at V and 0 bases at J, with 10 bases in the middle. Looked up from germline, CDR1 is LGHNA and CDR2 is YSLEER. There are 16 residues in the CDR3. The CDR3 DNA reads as TGCGCCAGCAGCCAATTAACAGGGTCGAACACCGGGGAGCTGTTTTTT. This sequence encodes CASSQLTGSNTGELFF.

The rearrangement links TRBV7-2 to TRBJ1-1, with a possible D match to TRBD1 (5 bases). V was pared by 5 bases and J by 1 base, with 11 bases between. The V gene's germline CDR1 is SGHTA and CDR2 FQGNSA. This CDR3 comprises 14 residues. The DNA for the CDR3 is TGTGCCAGCAGCCCAAGGGGTCGGAACACTGAAGCTTTCTTT. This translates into CASSPRGRNTEAFF.

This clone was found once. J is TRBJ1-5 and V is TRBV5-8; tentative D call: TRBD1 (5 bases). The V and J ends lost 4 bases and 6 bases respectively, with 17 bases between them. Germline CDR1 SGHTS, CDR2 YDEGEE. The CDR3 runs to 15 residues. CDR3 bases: TGTGCCAGCAGCCCCGGGCAGGGAAGCGGTCAGCCCCAGCATTTT. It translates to CASSPGQGSGQPQHF. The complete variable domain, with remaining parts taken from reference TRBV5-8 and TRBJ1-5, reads EAGVTQSPTHLIKTRGQQATLRCSPISGHTSVYWYQQALGLGLQFLLWYDEGEERNRGNFPPRFSGRQFPNYSSELNVNALELEDSALYLCASSPGQGSGQPQHFGDGTRLSIL.

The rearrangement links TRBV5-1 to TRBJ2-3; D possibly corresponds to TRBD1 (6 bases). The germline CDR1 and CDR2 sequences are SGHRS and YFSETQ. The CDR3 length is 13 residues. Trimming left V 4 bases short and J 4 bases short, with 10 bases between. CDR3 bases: TGCGCCAGCAGCCCGGGACAAGCAGATACGCAGTATTTT. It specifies CASSPGQADTQYF.

This CDR3 is CASSQTVAGVEQFF. The CDR3 coding sequence is TGTGCCAGCAGTCAAACGGTAGCGGGAGTTGAGCAGTTCTTC. This chain links TRBV7-2 with TRBJ2-1; 9 nucleotides align to TRBD2. V gave up 6 bases and J gave up 9 bases; unmatched junction bases: 9. This CDR3 region has 14 residues. Germline CDR1 and CDR2: SGHTA and FQGNSA.

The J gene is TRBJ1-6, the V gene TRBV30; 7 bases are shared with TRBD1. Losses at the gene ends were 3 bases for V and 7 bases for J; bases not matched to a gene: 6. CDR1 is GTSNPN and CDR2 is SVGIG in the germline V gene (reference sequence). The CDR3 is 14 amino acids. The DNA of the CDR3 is TGTGCCTGGAGAACCGGGACAGAGAATTCACCCCTCCACTTT. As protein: CAWRTGTENSPLHF.

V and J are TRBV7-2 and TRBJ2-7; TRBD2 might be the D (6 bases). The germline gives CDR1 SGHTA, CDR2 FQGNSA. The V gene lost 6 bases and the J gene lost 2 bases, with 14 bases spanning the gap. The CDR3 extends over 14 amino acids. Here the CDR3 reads CASSPPGVPYEQYF. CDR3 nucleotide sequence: TGTGCCAGCAGTCCCCCGGGAGTCCCCTACGAGCAGTACTTC.

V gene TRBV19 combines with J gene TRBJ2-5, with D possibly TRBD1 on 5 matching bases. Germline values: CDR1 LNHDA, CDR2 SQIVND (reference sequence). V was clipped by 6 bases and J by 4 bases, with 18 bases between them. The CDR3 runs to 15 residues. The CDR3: CASSLQGTRSETQYF. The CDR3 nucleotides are TGTGCCAGTAGCCTTCAGGGTACGAGATCAGAGACCCAGTACTTC.

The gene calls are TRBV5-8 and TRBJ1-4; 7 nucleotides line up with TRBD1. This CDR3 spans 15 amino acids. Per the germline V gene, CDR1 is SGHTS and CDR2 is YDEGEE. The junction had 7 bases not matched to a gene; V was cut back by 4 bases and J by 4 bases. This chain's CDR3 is CASSPRQGHNEKLFF. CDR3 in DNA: TGTGCCAGCAGCCCTAGACAGGGACATAATGAAAAACTGTTTTTT.

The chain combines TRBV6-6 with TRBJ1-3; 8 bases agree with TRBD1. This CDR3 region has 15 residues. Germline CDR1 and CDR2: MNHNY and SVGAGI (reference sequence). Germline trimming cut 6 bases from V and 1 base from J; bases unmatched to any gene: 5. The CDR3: CASRQQGESGNTIYF. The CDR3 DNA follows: TGTGCCAGCAGACAACAGGGGGAGTCTGGAAACACCATATATTTT.

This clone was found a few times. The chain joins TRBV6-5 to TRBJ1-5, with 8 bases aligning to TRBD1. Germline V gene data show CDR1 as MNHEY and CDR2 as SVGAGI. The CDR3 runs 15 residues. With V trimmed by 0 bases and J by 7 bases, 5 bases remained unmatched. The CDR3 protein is CASSYSRDRNQPQHF. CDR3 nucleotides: TGTGCCAGCAGTTACTCGAGGGACAGGAACCAGCCCCAGCATTTT.

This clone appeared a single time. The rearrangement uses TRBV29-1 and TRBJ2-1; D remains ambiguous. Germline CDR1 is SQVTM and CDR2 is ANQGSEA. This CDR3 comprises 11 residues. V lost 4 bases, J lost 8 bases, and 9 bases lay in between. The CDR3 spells CSVASTHEQFF. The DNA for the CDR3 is TGCAGCGTTGCCTCCACCCATGAGCAGTTCTTC.